A selection of T cell receptor beta chains follows, all from one sample in a study of cytomegalovirus exposure and HLA in healthy donors. Sequencing was performed with immunoSEQ multiplex PCR; in TCRdb, only in-frame clones are kept and a portion is missing. The data contain some 70,000 clones, around 66% of them singletons. Sample: PBMCs. The receptor source for this set is a male donor in good health and CMV-seropositive. The CDR3 runs from the conserved cysteine through the conserved F or W. A D gene is named only where the DNA matches it firmly. Not every row has a clone size; where given, it reads once, few, many or a size class.

clone_size j_call d_call cdr3_length v_call cdr3_aa cdr3_nt
- TRBJ2-5 TRBD1 15 TRBV5-1 CASSFGQGYQETQYF TGCGCCAGCAGCTTTGGACAGGGGTACCAAGAGACCCAGTACTTC
- TRBJ2-3 TRBD2 16 TRBV10-3 CAISELAGVGTDTQYF TGTGCCATCAGTGAACTCGCGGGGGTGGGCACAGATACGCAGTATTTT
- TRBJ1-5 - 15 TRBV5-6 CASSLGGQGRQPQHF TGTGCCAGCAGCTTGGGGGGGCAGGGGAGACAGCCCCAGCATTTT
few TRBJ1-1 TRBD1 13 TRBV6-5 CASSYQGAVEAFF TGTGCCAGCAGTTATCAGGGGGCGGTGGAAGCTTTCTTT
- TRBJ1-1 - 9 TRBV30 CACDTEAFF TGTGCCTGCGACACTGAAGCTTTCTTT
few TRBJ2-7 TRBD2 15 TRBV2 CASREGLAASYEQYF TGTGCCAGCAGGGAGGGACTAGCGGCCTCCTACGAGCAGTACTTC
- TRBJ1-2 TRBD1 14 TRBV7-9 CASSLDREGGGYTF TGTGCCAGCAGCCTTGACAGGGAAGGAGGGGGCTACACCTTC
few TRBJ1-1 TRBD1 16 TRBV5-1 CASSTPGQGMDTEAFF TGCGCCAGCAGCACTCCGGGACAGGGGATGGACACTGAAGCTTTCTTT
- TRBJ2-5 TRBD1 12 TRBV5-1 CASSRTGETQYF TGCGCCAGCAGCCGGACAGGGGAGACCCAGTACTTC
- TRBJ2-5 TRBD2 14 TRBV30 CACTPSGGAKTQYF TGTGCCTGCACACCTAGCGGGGGGGCAAAGACCCAGTACTTC
- TRBJ1-1 - 11 TRBV7-2 CASSFLGEAFF TGTGCCAGCAGCTTCCTTGGGGAGGCTTTCTTT
once TRBJ2-7 TRBD2 16 TRBV7-9 CSSTDQGTSVNHEQYF TGTTCCAGCACGGATCAAGGGACTAGCGTTAATCACGAGCAGTACTTC
- TRBJ1-6 - 14 TRBV5-1 CASSLDSYNSPLHF TGCGCCAGCAGCTTGGACAGCTATAATTCACCCCTCCACTTT
- TRBJ2-7 TRBD1 13 TRBV5-1 CASSFPGQGRQYF TGCGCCAGCAGCTTTCCGGGACAGGGCCGACAGTACTTC
- TRBJ2-3 TRBD2 16 TRBV7-9 CASSPGLAGATDTQYF TGTGCCAGCAGCCCCGGACTAGCGGGGGCCACAGATACGCAGTATTTT
- TRBJ1-1 TRBD1 13 TRBV9 CASSVGQGTEAFF TGTGCCAGCAGCGTAGGACAGGGCACTGAAGCTTTCTTT
- TRBJ1-2 - 13 TRBV27 CASSWRPNYGYTF TGTGCCAGCAGTTGGAGACCTAACTATGGCTACACCTTC
- TRBJ2-2 - 11 TRBV29-1 CSATGIGELFF TGCAGCGCCACAGGGATCGGGGAGCTGTTTTTT
- TRBJ2-1 - 14 TRBV9 CASSKGGFNNEQFF TGTGCCAGCAGCAAAGGAGGGTTTAACAATGAGCAGTTCTTC
- TRBJ1-2 - 13 TRBV2 CASSDRAGNGYTF TGTGCCAGCAGTGATAGAGCAGGGAATGGCTACACCTTC
- TRBJ2-7 TRBD1 14 TRBV6-1 CASSPITGGDEQYF TGTGCCAGCAGTCCCATCACAGGGGGCGACGAGCAGTACTTC
- TRBJ2-2 - 12 TRBV5-6 CASSLATGELFF TGTGCCAGCAGCTTGGCTACCGGGGAGCTGTTTTTT
- TRBJ1-1 TRBD1 14 TRBV30 CAWTRQGTNTEAFF TGTGCCTGGACCCGACAGGGGACGAACACTGAAGCTTTCTTT
- TRBJ2-2 TRBD1 16 TRBV7-9 CASSFPDRGRTGELFF TGTGCCAGCAGCTTCCCCGACAGGGGGCGCACCGGGGAGCTGTTTTTT
few TRBJ2-5 - 16 TRBV5-1 CASMVGPWAIQETQYF TGCGCCAGCATGGTCGGTCCCTGGGCAATTCAAGAGACCCAGTACTTC